Each of the 16 T cell receptor beta chains below was sequenced from the same sample in a study of OX40 agonist ivuxolimab in advanced cancers. Using immunoSEQ multiplex PCR, the repertoire was profiled, and TCRdb retains in-frame clones only, with some absent. This table has about 62,000 clones, 70% to 90% appearing once. The sequenced sample was CD4+ or CD8+ T cells sorted from blood, obtained in a trial of the OX40 agonist ivuxolimab. These receptors were obtained from an adult with an advanced solid tumor such as melanoma, head and neck, liver or kidney cancer.

This chain links TRBV11-2 with TRBJ2-7; 14 bases are a match to TRBD2. The CDR3 contains 17 residues. Germline V gene sequence: CDR1 SGHAT, CDR2 FQNNGV. Trimming removed 6 bases from V and 3 bases from J; junction bases left unmatched: 10. CDR3 DNA sequence: TGTGCCAGCAGTGCCGGGACTAGCGGGAGAGTGCTCTACGAGCAGTACTTC. This gives the protein CASSAGTSGRVLYEQYF.

This sequence joins TRBV30 and TRBJ1-6; D gene ambiguous. CDR1 and CDR2 (germline): GTSNPN, SVGIG (reference sequence). This CDR3 has 14 amino acids. Between the trimmed V and J ends, which lost 0 bases and 5 bases, there was a span of 8 bases. The CDR3 coding sequence is TGTGCCTGGAGTGTTTGGGGAAATAATTCACCCCTCCACTTT. This gives the protein CAWSVWGNNSPLHF.

As to this clone: An end of the junction differs from the germline gene, which may be a read error. The rearrangement links TRBV4-3 to TRBJ2-7, with a weak D call TRBD2 (5 bases). CDR3 length: 14 residues. Per germline, CDR1 LGHNA and CDR2 YSLEER. The chain's CDR3 is CASSQVDSSNEQYF. CDR3 sequence (DNA): TGCGCCAGCAGCCAAGTGGACTCCTCCAACGAGCAGTACTTC.

The chain carries TRBV7-8 and TRBJ2-7; D is undetermined. The CDR3 has 14 residues. Germline V gene lookup returns CDR1 SGHVS and CDR2 FQNEAQ. The ends were cut back, 1 base at V and 3 bases at J, with 10 bases in the middle. The CDR3, as DNA: TGTGCCAGCAGCTTAGGCGGTTGGGGCTACGAGCAGTACTTC. Protein: CASSLGGWGYEQYF.

The DNA of the CDR3 is TGTGCCAGCAGCTCAGGGTTCCATGGCTACACCTTC. Translated, it gives CASSSGFHGYTF. This chain uses TRBV7-2 with TRBJ1-2; possibly TRBD1 for D (5 bases). Trimming cost V 4 bases and J 6 bases, with 9 bases left between them. The CDR3 covers 12 residues. Germline V gives CDR1 SGHTA, CDR2 FQGNSA.

The chain couples TRBV9 to TRBJ2-5, with 7 positions matching TRBD2. CDR3 length: 15 amino acids. Germline values: CDR1 SGDLS, CDR2 YYNGEE. V trimming: 0 bases; J trimming: 4 bases; junction bases outside the gene matches: 6. CDR3 sequence (DNA): TGTGCCAGCAGCGTAGGAACCCCTAGCGGAGAGACCCAGTACTTC. Its translation: CASSVGTPSGETQYF.

The chain's CDR3 is CAISDRGQGAWLDTQYF. In DNA form, the CDR3 reads TGTGCCATCAGTGACCGCGGACAGGGGGCTTGGTTGGATACGCAGTATTTT. The V gene is TRBV10-3, the J gene TRBJ2-3; 11 bases map to TRBD1. The CDR3 length is 17 residues. J gave up 6 bases and V 3 bases, and 11 bases lay outside the gene matches. In germline, CDR1 is ENHRY, CDR2 SYGVKD.

In its sample, this clone was seen once. An end of the junction differs from the germline gene, which may be a read error. This specimen includes other DNA sequences encoding the same CDR3. The chain joins TRBV10-3 to TRBJ1-1; D is ambiguous. Looked up from germline, CDR1 is ENHRY and CDR2 is SYGVKD. This CDR3 has 13 amino acids. The CDR3 spells CAIVGEMNTEAFF. DNA of the CDR3: TGCGCCATCGTTGGGGAAATGAACACTGAAGCTTTCTTT.

The chain uses TRBV4-2 and TRBJ2-3; TRBD2 matches at 8 bases. Losses at the gene ends were 0 bases for V and 2 bases for J; bases not matched to a gene: 4. The V gene's germline CDR1 is LGHNA and CDR2 YNFKEQ. The CDR3 sequence is 16 residues long. CDR3 DNA sequence: TGTGCCAGCAGCCAAGAGGGGGGACTAGTCACAGATACGCAGTATTTT. Amino acid sequence: CASSQEGGLVTDTQYF.

The rearrangement links TRBV28 to TRBJ2-3; D ambiguous. This CDR3 has 13 residues. Trimming stripped 2 bases from V and 9 bases from J, with 12 bases between. Germline lookup yields CDR1 MDHEN and CDR2 SYDVKM. In nucleotides, the CDR3 is TGTGCCAGCAGTTTACCCCACGAGTTGACGCAGTATTTT. This codes for CASSLPHELTQYF.

CDR3 nucleotide sequence: TGCGCCAGCAGTGAGTCTCCCAGCTCCTACAATGAGCAGTTCTTC. It encodes CASSESPSSYNEQFF. This chain joins TRBV10-1 and TRBJ2-1; D call uncertain. The CDR3 consists of 15 residues. Germline CDR1 WNHNN, CDR2 SYGVQD (reference sequence). Trimming removed 0 bases from V and 0 bases from J, with 6 bases in between.

This clone was counted a single time. The J gene is TRBJ1-2, the V gene TRBV27, with a possible D match to TRBD1 (6 bases). This CDR3 comprises 14 residues. Per the germline V gene, CDR1 is MNHEY and CDR2 is SMNVEV (reference sequence). The germline V and J ends were trimmed by 2 bases and 6 bases, with 13 bases remaining between them. CDR3 sequence (DNA): TGTGCCAGCAGTTTAAGCAGACAGGTGGATGGCTACACCTTC. This translates into CASSLSRQVDGYTF.

The chain joins TRBV7-2 to TRBJ2-5, with D unresolved. In germline, CDR1 is SGHTA, CDR2 FQGNSA. Between the trimmed V and J ends, which lost 3 bases and 1 base, there was a span of 9 bases. CDR3 size: 14 residues. The CDR3 DNA reads as TGTGCCAGCAGCTTCCCAACCTCCCAAGAGACCCAGTACTTC. The encoded protein is CASSFPTSQETQYF.

The chain carries TRBV7-9 and TRBJ2-5, with D hard to call. The V gene lost 1 base and the J gene lost 5 bases, with 11 bases spanning the gap. CDR1 and CDR2 (germline): SEHNR, FQNEAQ (reference sequence). The CDR3 runs 14 residues. The CDR3 sequence: CASSLVVGFETQYF. CDR3 DNA sequence: TGTGCCAGCAGCTTAGTCGTAGGGTTTGAGACCCAGTACTTC.

The rearrangement uses TRBV9 and TRBJ2-1, with TRBD2 matching 8 bases. Germline CDR1 and CDR2: SGDLS and YYNGEE. J was trimmed by 4 bases and V by 4 bases; bases with no gene match: 4. This CDR3 has 14 residues. The CDR3 spells CASSPGGAYNEQFF. CDR3 in DNA: TGTGCCAGCAGCCCCGGGGGGGCATACAATGAGCAGTTCTTC.

The CDR3 sequence: CASSSPRTSGISYTDTQYF. CDR3 nucleotide sequence: TGTGCCAGCAGTTCACCCCGGACTAGCGGGATCTCCTACACAGATACGCAGTATTTT. The J gene is TRBJ2-3, the V gene TRBV28; TRBD2 agrees at 12 bases. Trimming removed 4 bases from V and 2 bases from J; junction bases left unmatched: 13. The CDR3 is 19 amino acids. Germline V gives CDR1 MDHEN, CDR2 SYDVKM.